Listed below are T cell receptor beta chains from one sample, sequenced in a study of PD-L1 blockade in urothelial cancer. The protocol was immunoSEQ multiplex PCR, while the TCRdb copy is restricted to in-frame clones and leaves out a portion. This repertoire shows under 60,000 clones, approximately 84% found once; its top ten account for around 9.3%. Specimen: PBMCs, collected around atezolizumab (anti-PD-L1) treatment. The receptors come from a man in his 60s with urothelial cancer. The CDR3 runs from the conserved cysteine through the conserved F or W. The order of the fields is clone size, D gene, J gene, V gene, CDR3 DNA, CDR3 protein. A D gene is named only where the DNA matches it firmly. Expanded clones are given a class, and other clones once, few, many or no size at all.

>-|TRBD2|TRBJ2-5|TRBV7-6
TGTGCCAGCAGCTCCCTCGGGCGGGGGGGAGAGACCCAGTACTTC
CASSSLGRGGETQYF
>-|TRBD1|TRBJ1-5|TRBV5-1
TGCGCCAGCAGCCCGAATCCGGGACAGGGAGGGCAGCAGCCCCAGCATTTT
CASSPNPGQGGQQPQHF
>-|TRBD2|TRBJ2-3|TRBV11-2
TGTGCCAGCAGCTTAGATCAGCGGGGGGCGGGGACGGATACGCAGTATTTT
CASSLDQRGAGTDTQYF
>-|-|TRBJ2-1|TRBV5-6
TGTGCCAGCAGCTTGTCCAGGCCCACTCAGGGTGAGCAGTTCTTC
CASSLSRPTQGEQFF
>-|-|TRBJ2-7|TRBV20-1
TGCAGTGCTAGTTACAGGGACGAGCAGTACTTC
CSASYRDEQYF
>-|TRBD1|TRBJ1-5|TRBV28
TGTGCCAGCACTTTCGACAGGGGTCATACTTTCCAGCCCCAGCATTTT
CASTFDRGHTFQPQHF
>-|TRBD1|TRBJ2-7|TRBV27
TGTGCCAGCAGTTTAGGGACAGGGGCCTACGAGCAGTACTTC
CASSLGTGAYEQYF
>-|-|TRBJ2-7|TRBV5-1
TGCGCCAGCAGCTTGGGGGGCCAAACCTACGAGCAGTACTTC
CASSLGGQTYEQYF
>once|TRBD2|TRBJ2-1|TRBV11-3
TGTGCCAGCAGCGCCCAACTAGCGGGGGGGTACAATGAGCAGTTCTTC
CASSAQLAGGYNEQFF
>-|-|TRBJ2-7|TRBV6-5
TGTGCCAGCAGTTATAGACAACCCATGGACGAGCAGTACTTC
CASSYRQPMDEQYF
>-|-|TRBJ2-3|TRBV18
TGTGCCAGCGGAGCTACCCTCACAGATACGCAGTATTTT
CASGATLTDTQYF
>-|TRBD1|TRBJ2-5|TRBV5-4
TGTGCCAGCAGCCCACGGACAGGGGCGGCGGGGACCCAGTACTTC
CASSPRTGAAGTQYF
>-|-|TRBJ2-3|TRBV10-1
TGCGCCAGCAGTAAAGACAGTTCTAGCACAGATACGCAGTATTTT
CASSKDSSSTDTQYF
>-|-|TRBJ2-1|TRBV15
TGTGCCACCAGCAGATTACTAGTTACCAATGAGCAGTTCTTC
CATSRLLVTNEQFF
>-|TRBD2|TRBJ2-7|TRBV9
TGTGCCAGCAGCGTATCACCCGCGGGGAGGGACGAGCAGTACTTC
CASSVSPAGRDEQYF
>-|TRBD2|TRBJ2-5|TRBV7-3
TGTGCCAGCAGTCCCCAGACTAGCGGGGGGTTTGAGACCCAGTACTTC
CASSPQTSGGFETQYF
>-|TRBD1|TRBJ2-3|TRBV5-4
TGTGCCAGCAGCTGGACAGGGGGAAGCACAGATACGCAGTATTTT
CASSWTGGSTDTQYF
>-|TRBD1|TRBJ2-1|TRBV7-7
TGTGCTAGCAGCCCCAGGGGGAACAATGAGCAGTTCTTC
CASSPRGNNEQFF
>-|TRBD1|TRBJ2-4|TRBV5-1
TGCGCCAGCAGCTTGAGGGCAGGGGGCTGGGAAAACATTCAGTACTTC
CASSLRAGGWENIQYF
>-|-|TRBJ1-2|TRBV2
TGTGCCAGCAGTTCCTCAGGGTTTAACTATGGCTACACCTTC
CASSSSGFNYGYTF
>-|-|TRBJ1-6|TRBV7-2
TGTGCCATTAGACGGGGTCTCTATAATTCACCCCTCCACTTT
CAIRRGLYNSPLHF
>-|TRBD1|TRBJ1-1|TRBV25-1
TGTGCCAGCAGTGAATCCCGTCGGACAGGGTACACTGAAGCTTTCTTT
CASSESRRTGYTEAFF
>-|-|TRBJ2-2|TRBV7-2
TGTGCCAGCAGCCCTTACACCGGGGAGCTGTTTTTT
CASSPYTGELFF
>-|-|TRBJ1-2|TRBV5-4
TGTGCCAGCAGCTTGGAAGGACGCAGGGGAAAGACGAACGGCTACACCTTC
CASSLEGRRGKTNGYTF
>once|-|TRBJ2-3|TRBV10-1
TGCGCCAGCAGTGAGTCTGGTGGAGCAGATACGCAGTATTTT
CASSESGGADTQYF
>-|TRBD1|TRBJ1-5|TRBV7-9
TGTGCCAGCAGCCTGGGGACAGGGGGCTGGAATCAGCCCCAGCATTTT
CASSLGTGGWNQPQHF
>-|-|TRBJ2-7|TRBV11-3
TGTGCCAGCAGCCGCCCGGGACTGTTCTCCTACGAGCAGTACTTC
CASSRPGLFSYEQYF
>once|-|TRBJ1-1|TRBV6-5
TGTGCCAGCAGGCCTACAGGGAACACTGAAGCTTTCTTT
CASRPTGNTEAFF
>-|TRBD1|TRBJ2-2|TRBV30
TGTGCCCGAAAGGACAGGAGCGCCGGGGAGCTGTTTTTT
CARKDRSAGELFF
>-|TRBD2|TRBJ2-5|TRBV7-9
TGTGCCAGCAGCGAGAGCGGGGGATTAGCAGAGACCCAGTACTTC
CASSESGGLAETQYF
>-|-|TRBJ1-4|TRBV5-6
TGTGCCAGCAGCACAGGGACACCAACTAATGAAAAACTGTTTTTT
CASSTGTPTNEKLFF
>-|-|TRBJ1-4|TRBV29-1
TGCAGCGTTGTCAGGGGTGAAAAACTGTTTTTT
CSVVRGEKLFF
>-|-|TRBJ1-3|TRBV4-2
TGTGCCAGCAGCCAAGATTGGCAGGCTACATCTGGAAACACCATATATTTT
CASSQDWQATSGNTIYF
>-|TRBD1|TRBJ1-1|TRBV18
TGTGCCAGCTCACCCGTCACAGGGGGTATGAACACTGAAGCTTTCTTT
CASSPVTGGMNTEAFF
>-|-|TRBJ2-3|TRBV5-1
TGCGCCAGCAGCTTGGACAGGCCGGGCACAGATACGCAGTATTTT
CASSLDRPGTDTQYF
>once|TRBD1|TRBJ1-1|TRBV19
TGTGCCAGTACCCCGACAGGGAGGAACACTGAAGCTTTCTTT
CASTPTGRNTEAFF
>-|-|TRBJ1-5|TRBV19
TGTGCCAGTAGTATGTTCGGGGAGAGCAATCAGCCCCAGCATTTT
CASSMFGESNQPQHF
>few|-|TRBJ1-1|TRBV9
TGTGCCAGCAGCGTAGGGGGACAGAACACTGAAGCTTTCTTT
CASSVGGQNTEAFF
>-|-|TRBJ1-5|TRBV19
TGTGCCAGTAGTATTAGTGGTCGGAGTAATCAGCCCCAGCATTTT
CASSISGRSNQPQHF